The 3 T cell receptor beta chains below were found in one sample sequenced in a study of T cell responses to AZD1222 COVID-19 vaccine. This table comes from immunoSEQ multiplex PCR, and its TCRdb copy is limited to in-frame clones, with some not included. The top ten clones hold around 3.6% of a sample with some 150,000 clones, about nine tenths of them seen once. This material consisted of peripheral blood, taken on day 0 of AZD1222 vaccination. The receptors were sampled from an adult in good health.

V and J are TRBV4-3 and TRBJ2-1, with unresolved D. The germline V and J ends were trimmed by 1 base and 8 bases, with 15 bases remaining between them. The CDR3 loop spans 15 amino acids. CDR1 is LGHNA, CDR2 YSLEER, per germline. CDR3 amino acids: CASSQGGLHADEQFF. CDR3 bases: TGCGCCAGCAGCCAAGGAGGTCTACACGCTGATGAGCAGTTCTTC.

The J gene is TRBJ1-3, the V gene TRBV29-1, with no clear D. The CDR3 is 13 residues long. CDR1 and CDR2 (germline): SQVTM, ANQGSEA. The V end was cut by 6 bases, the J end by 4 bases, with 13 bases between. The CDR3 nucleotides read TGCAGCGTCCTCGTGGTGGGAGGAAACACCATATATTTT. Residues: CSVLVVGGNTIYF.

The count of this clone is one. CDR3 sequence: CASTGQGSLPQHF. CDR3 nucleotide sequence: TGTGCCAGTACAGGTCAGGGCTCTCTGCCCCAGCATTTT. The rearrangement uses TRBV12-3 or TRBV12-4 and TRBJ1-5, with D possibly matching TRBD1 (5 bases). This CDR3 is 13 amino acids long. The V end lost 9 bases, the J end lost 9 bases, and 18 bases lay between the germline ends.